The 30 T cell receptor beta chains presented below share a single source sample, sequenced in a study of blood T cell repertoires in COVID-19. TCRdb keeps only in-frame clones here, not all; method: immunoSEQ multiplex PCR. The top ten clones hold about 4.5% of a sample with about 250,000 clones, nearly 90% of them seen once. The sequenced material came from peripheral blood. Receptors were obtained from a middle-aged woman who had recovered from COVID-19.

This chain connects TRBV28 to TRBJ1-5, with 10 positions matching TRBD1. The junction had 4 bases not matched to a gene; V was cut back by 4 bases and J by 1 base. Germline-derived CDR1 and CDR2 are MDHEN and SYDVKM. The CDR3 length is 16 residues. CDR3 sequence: CASSSVTGGSNQPQHF. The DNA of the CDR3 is TGTGCCAGCAGTTCGGTGACAGGGGGCAGCAATCAGCCCCAGCATTTT. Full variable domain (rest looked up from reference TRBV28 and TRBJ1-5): DVKVTQSSRYLVKRTGEKVFLECVQDMDHENMFWYRQDPGLGLRLIYFSYDVKMKEKGDIPEGYSVSREKKERFSLILESASTNQTSMYLCASSSVTGGSNQPQHFGDGTRLSIL.

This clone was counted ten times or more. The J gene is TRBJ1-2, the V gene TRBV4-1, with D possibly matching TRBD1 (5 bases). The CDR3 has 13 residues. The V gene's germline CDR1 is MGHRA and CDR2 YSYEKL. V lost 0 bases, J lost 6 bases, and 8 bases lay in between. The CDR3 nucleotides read TGCGCCAGCAGCCAAGAGTGGGGGGATGGCTACACCTTC. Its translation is CASSQEWGDGYTF.

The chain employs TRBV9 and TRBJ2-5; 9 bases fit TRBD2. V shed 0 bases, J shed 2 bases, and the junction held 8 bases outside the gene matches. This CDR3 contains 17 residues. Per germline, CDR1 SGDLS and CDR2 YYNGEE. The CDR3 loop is CASSVGVLAGIQETQYF. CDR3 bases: TGTGCCAGCAGCGTAGGGGTTCTAGCGGGGATACAAGAGACCCAGTACTTC.

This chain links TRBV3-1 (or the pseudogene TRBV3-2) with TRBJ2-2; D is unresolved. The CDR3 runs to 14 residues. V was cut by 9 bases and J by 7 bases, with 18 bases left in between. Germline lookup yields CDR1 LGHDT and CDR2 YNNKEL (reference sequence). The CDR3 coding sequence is TGTGCCAGTTCGAAGCCGAGTGTCTTCGGGGAGCTGTTTTTT. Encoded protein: CASSKPSVFGELFF.

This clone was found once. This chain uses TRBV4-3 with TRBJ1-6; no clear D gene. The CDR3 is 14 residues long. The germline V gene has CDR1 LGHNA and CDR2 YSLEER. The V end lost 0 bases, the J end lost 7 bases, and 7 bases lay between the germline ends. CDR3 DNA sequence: TGCGCCAGCAGCCAAGATGGGAGAAATTCACCCCTCCACTTT. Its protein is CASSQDGRNSPLHF.

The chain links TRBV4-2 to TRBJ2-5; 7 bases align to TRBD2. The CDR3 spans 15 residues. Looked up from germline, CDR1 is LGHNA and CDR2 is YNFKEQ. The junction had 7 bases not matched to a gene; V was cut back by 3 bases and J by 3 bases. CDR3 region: CASSQYLAEEETQYF. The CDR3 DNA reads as TGTGCCAGCAGCCAGTACCTAGCGGAAGAAGAGACCCAGTACTTC.

CDR3 residues: CASSPLDSDGYTF. CDR3 DNA: TGTGCCAGCAGTCCACTCGACAGCGATGGCTACACCTTC. J is TRBJ1-2 and V is TRBV2; a possible D gene is TRBD1 (5 bases). Germline V CDR1 and CDR2: SNHLY, FYNNEI. Trimming cost V 5 bases and J 6 bases, with 13 bases left between them. The CDR3 extends over 13 amino acids. Together with reference TRBV2 and TRBJ1-2, the CDR3 gives the full variable domain: EPEVTQTPSHQVTQMGQEVILRCVPISNHLYFYWYRQILGQKVEFLVSFYNNEISEKSEIFDDQFSVERPDGSNFTLKIRSTKLEDSAMYFCASSPLDSDGYTFGSGTRLTVV.

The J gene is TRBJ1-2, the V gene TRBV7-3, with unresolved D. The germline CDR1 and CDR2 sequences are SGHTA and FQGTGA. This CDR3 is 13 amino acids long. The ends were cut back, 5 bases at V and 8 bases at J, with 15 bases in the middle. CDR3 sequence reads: CASSPDGSRGYTF. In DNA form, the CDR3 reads TGTGCCAGCAGCCCCGACGGGTCTAGGGGCTACACCTTC.

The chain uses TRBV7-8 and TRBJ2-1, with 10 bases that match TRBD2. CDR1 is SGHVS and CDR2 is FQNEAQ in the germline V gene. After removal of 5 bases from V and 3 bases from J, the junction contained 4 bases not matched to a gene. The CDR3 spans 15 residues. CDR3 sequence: CASSPLAGDYNEQFF. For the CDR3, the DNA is TGTGCCAGCAGCCCCCTAGCGGGAGACTACAATGAGCAGTTCTTC.

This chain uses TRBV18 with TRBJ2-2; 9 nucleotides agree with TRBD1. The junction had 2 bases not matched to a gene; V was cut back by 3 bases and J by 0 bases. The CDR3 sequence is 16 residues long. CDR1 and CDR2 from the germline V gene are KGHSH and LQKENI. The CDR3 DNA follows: TGTGCCAGCTCACCGTGGACAGGGGCGAACACCGGGGAGCTGTTTTTT. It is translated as CASSPWTGANTGELFF.

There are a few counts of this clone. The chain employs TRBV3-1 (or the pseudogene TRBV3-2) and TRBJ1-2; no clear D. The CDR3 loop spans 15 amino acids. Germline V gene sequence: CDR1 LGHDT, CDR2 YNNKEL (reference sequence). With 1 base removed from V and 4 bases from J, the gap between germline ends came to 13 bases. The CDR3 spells CASSQGQTSGYGYTF. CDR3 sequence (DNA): TGTGCCAGCAGCCAAGGCCAAACCTCGGGCTATGGCTACACCTTC.

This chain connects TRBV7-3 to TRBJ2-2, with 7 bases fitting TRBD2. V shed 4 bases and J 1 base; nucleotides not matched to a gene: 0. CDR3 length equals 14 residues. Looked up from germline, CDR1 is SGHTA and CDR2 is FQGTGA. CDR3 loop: CASSSGGNTGELFF. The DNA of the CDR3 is TGTGCCAGCAGCTCGGGGGGGAACACCGGGGAGCTGTTTTTT. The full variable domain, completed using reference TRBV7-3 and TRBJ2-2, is GAGVSQTPSNKVTEKGKYVELRCDPISGHTALYWYRQSLGQGPEFLIYFQGTGAADDSGLPNDRFFAVRPEGSVSTLKIQRTERGDSAVYLCASSSGGNTGELFFGEGSRLTVL.

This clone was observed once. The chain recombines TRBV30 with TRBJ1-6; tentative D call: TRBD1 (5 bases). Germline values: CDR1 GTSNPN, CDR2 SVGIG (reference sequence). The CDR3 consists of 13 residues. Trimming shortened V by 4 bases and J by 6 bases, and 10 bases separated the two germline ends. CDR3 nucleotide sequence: TGTGCCTGGAATCCGGGACTTAATTCACCCCTCCACTTT. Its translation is CAWNPGLNSPLHF.

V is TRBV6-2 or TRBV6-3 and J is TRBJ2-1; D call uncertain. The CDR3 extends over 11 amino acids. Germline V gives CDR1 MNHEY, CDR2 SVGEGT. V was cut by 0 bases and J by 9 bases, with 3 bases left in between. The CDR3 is CASSYSSEQFF. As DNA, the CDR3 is TGTGCCAGCAGTTACTCGAGTGAGCAGTTCTTC.

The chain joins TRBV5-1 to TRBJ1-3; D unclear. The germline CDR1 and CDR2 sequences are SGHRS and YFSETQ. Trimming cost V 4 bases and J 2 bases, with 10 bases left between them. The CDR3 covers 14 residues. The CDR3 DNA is TGCGCCAGCAGCCCCACGAGGGCTGGAAACACCATATATTTT. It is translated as CASSPTRAGNTIYF.

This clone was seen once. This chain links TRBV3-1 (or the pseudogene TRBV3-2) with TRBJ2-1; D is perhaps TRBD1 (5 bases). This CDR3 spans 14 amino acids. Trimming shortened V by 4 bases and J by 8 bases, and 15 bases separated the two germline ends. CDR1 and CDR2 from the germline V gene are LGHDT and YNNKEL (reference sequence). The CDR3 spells CASSRQGGVHEQFF. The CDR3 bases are TGTGCCAGCAGCCGTCAGGGTGGCGTCCATGAGCAGTTCTTC.

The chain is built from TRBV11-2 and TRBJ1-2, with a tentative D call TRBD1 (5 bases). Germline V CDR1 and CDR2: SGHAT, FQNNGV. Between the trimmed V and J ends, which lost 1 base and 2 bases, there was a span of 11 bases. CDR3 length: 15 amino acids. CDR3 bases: TGTGCCAGCAGCTTAGGGGTAGGGGCGAACTATGGCTACACCTTC. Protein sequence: CASSLGVGANYGYTF.

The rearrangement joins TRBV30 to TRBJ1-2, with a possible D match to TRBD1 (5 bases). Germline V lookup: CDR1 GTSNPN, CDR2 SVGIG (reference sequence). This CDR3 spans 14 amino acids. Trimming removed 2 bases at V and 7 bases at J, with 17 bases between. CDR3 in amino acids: CAWSPGGESAGYTF. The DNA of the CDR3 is TGTGCCTGGAGTCCTGGGGGGGAGTCGGCTGGCTACACCTTC.

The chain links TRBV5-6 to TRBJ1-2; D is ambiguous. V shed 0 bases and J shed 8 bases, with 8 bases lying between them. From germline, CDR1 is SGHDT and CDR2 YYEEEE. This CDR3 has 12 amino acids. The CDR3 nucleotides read TGTGCCAGCAGCTTGGCCATCGGGGGCTACACCTTC. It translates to CASSLAIGGYTF.

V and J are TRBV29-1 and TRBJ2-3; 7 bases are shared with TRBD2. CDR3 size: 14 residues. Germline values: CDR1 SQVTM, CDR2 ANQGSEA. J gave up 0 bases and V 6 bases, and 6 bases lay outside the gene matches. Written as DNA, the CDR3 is TGCAGCGTCGTTGGACTAGAAAGCACAGATACGCAGTATTTT. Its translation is CSVVGLESTDTQYF.

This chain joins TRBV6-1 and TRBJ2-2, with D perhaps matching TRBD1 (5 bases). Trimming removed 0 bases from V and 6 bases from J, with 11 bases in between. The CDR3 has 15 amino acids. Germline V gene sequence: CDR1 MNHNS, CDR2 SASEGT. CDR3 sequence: CASSEAPGLAGELFF. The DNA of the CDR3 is TGTGCCAGCAGTGAAGCGCCAGGGTTGGCCGGGGAGCTGTTTTTT.

The CDR3 region has the DNA TGTGCCAGTAATCCTAGGAGGGAGAGGGCCACCGGGGAGCTGTTTTTT. Encoded protein: CASNPRRERATGELFF. The chain joins TRBV19 to TRBJ2-2; D perhaps matches TRBD2 (6 bases). Germline V gives CDR1 LNHDA, CDR2 SQIVND (reference sequence). The CDR3 contains 16 residues. The V end was cut by 7 bases, the J end by 4 bases, with 19 bases between. Using reference TRBV19 and TRBJ2-2 for the parts outside the CDR3, the full variable domain is DGGITQSPKYLFRKEGQNVTLSCEQNLNHDAMYWYRQDPGQGLRLIYYSQIVNDFQKGDIAEGYSVSREKKESFPLTVTSAQKNPTAFYLCASNPRRERATGELFFGEGSRLTVL.

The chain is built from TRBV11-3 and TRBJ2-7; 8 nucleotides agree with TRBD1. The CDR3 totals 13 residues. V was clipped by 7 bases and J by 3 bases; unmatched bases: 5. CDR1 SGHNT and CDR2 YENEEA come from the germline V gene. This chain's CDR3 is CASTRQGSYEQYV. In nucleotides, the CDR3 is TGTGCCAGCACGAGACAGGGGAGCTACGAGCAGTACGTC.

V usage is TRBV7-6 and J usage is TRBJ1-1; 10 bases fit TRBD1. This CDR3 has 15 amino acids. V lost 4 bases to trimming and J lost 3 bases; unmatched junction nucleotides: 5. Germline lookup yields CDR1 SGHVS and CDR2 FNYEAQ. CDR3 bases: TGTGCCAGCAGCTCGTCGACAGGGGGCGACACTGAAGCTTTCTTT. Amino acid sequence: CASSSSTGGDTEAFF.

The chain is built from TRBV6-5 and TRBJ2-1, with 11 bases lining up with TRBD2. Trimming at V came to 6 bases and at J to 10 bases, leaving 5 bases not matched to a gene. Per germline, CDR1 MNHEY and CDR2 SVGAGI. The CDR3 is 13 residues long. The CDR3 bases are TGTGCCAGCAGGACTAGCGGGATGGGAGAGCAGTTCTTC. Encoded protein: CASRTSGMGEQFF.

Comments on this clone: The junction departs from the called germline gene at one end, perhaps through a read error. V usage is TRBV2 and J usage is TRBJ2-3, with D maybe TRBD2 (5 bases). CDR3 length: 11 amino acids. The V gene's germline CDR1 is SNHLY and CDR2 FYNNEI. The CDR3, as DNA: TGTGCCATCAGTTTCGGGGAATCGAAGTATTTT. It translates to CAISFGESKYF.

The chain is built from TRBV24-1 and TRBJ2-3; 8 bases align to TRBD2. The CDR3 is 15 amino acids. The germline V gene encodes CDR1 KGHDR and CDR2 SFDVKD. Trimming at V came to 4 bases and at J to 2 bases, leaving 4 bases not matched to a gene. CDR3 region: CATSETSANTDTQYF. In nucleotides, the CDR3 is TGTGCCACCAGTGAGACTAGCGCAAACACAGATACGCAGTATTTT.

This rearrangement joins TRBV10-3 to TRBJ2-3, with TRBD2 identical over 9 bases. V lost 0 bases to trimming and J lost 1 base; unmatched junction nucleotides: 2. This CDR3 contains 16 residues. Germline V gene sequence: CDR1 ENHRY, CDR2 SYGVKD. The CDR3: CAISESRTSGTDTQYF. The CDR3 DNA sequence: TGTGCCATCAGTGAGTCAAGGACTAGCGGCACAGATACGCAGTATTTT.

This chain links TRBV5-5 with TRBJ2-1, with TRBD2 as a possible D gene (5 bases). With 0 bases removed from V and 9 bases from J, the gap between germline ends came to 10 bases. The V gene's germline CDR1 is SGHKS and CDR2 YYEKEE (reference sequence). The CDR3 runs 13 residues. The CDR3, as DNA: TGTGCCAGCAGCTTGGCGCCGGGGTCTGAGCAGTTCTTC. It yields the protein CASSLAPGSEQFF.

CDR3 residues: CASITRTGGYEQYV. In DNA, the CDR3 is TGTGCCAGCATCACAAGGACCGGGGGCTACGAGCAGTACGTC. This sequence joins TRBV6-4 and TRBJ2-7; D may be TRBD2 (6 bases). The germline V gene has CDR1 MRHNA and CDR2 SNTAGT. The CDR3 consists of 14 residues. Trimming took 7 bases from V and 3 from J, leaving 16 bases between them.